Presented here are 25 T cell receptor beta chains from one specimen sequenced in a study of response to subunit inactivated influenza vaccine. MiXCR, run by TCRdb on the RT-PCR reads, gives a single entry per CDR3 protein. This sample carries hundreds of thousands of distinct CDR3 sequences, approximately 17% of them seen once, and the ten largest clones take about a tenth. Material: PBMCs from blood, obtained 5 days after vaccination. These receptors were taken from a man aged 45-65 years who received an inactivated influenza vaccine.

This clonotype was found a few times. The gene calls are TRBV30 and TRBJ2-5; D not resolved. V was trimmed by 2 bases and J by 5 bases, leaving 12 bases between them. Germline V gene data show CDR1 as GTSNPN and CDR2 as SVGIG (reference sequence). The CDR3 runs 13 residues. The CDR3 nucleotides read TGTGCCTGGAGTTTAGGCCCCAAGGAGACCCAGTACTTC. Amino acid sequence: CAWSLGPKETQYF.

This clonotype was counted once. CDR3 DNA: TGTGCCAGCAGACCCGGACAGGGAGACTACAATGAGCAGTTCTTC. Protein sequence: CASRPGQGDYNEQFF. The rearrangement joins TRBV6-2 or TRBV6-3 to TRBJ2-1; 8 bases are shared with TRBD1. The J segment lost 3 bases and the V segment lost 6 bases, leaving 7 bases of the junction unmatched. From germline, CDR1 is MNHEY and CDR2 SVGEGT. The CDR3 sequence is 15 residues long.

The chain combines TRBV12-3 or TRBV12-4 with TRBJ2-3, with D perhaps matching TRBD2 (6 bases). V lost 7 bases and J lost 0, with 20 bases in between. The CDR3 length is 17 residues. The CDR3 coding sequence is TGTGCCAGCACCCTTTCAGGCCGGGGGTCCAGCACAGATACGCAGTATTTT. Residues: CASTLSGRGSSTDTQYF.

The V gene is TRBV3-1, the J gene TRBJ2-5, with D possibly being TRBD1 or TRBD2 (5 bases each). Trimming pared 6 bases from V and 3 bases from J, leaving 20 bases between. This CDR3 region has 16 residues. The V gene's germline CDR1 is LGHDT and CDR2 YNNKEL (reference sequence). The CDR3 DNA sequence: TGTGCCAGCAGAAGAGGTAGGCAGGGAGAAAAAGAGACCCAGTACTTC. Its translation: CASRRGRQGEKETQYF.

This clonotype was counted only a few times. CDR3 in DNA: TGTGCCAGCAGTACCAGAGGGCTGGGGCCCCAGCATTTT. This translates into CASSTRGLGPQHF. The chain recombines TRBV2 with TRBJ1-5, with D unclear. Trimming removed 5 bases at V and 9 bases at J, with 14 bases between. Germline assignment: CDR1 SNHLY and CDR2 FYNNEI. The CDR3 is made up of 13 amino acids.

This clonotype was found a few times. This chain links TRBV12-3 or TRBV12-4 with TRBJ1-2, with D perhaps TRBD1 (5 bases). The CDR3 runs 16 residues. V dropped 0 bases and J dropped 7 bases, with 18 bases sitting between them. The chain's CDR3 is CASSLAESWGLPGYTF. Here the CDR3 DNA reads TGTGCCAGCAGTTTAGCGGAGTCATGGGGGTTGCCTGGCTACACCTTC.

The chain links TRBV7-2 to TRBJ2-7; 8 bases agree with TRBD2. Germline assignment: CDR1 SGHTA and CDR2 FQGNSA. The V and J ends lost 1 base and 3 bases, in that order; junction bases with no gene match: 5. CDR3 size: 15 residues. The CDR3 DNA reads as TGTGCCAGCAGCTTAGTTAGCGGGGATTTCTACGAGCAGTACTTC. This sequence encodes CASSLVSGDFYEQYF.

This clonotype was detected only a few times. V and J are TRBV20-1 and TRBJ2-2; D gene ambiguous. The germline CDR1 and CDR2 sequences are DFQATT and SNEGSKA (reference sequence). Trimming pared 2 bases from V and 6 bases from J, leaving 7 bases between. CDR3 length: 12 amino acids. CDR3 bases: TGCAGTGCTAGAACAGTTTCCGGGGAGCTGTTTTTT. This encodes CSARTVSGELFF.

This clonotype was counted between two and nine times. This sequence joins TRBV7-2 and TRBJ2-1; 10 nucleotides agree with TRBD2. Germline CDR1 is SGHTA and CDR2 is FQGNSA. The CDR3 is made up of 16 amino acids. Trimming took 6 bases from V and 10 from J; bases not matched to a gene: 15. The CDR3 here is CASRTRAGGVGEEQFF. CDR3 DNA sequence: TGTGCCAGCAGAACCCGAGCGGGAGGGGTAGGAGAAGAGCAGTTCTTC.

In this sample, this clonotype turned up a few times. This chain joins TRBV12-3 or TRBV12-4 and TRBJ2-3; D remains ambiguous. The germline V and J ends were trimmed by 6 bases and 0 bases, with 13 bases remaining between them. This CDR3 contains 15 residues. This CDR3 is CASRSTSRSTDTQYF. The CDR3 bases are TGTGCCAGCAGGAGTACCAGTCGGAGCACAGATACGCAGTATTTT.

The CDR3 sequence: CASSLALRMNTEAFF. The DNA of the CDR3 is TGTGCCAGCAGCTTAGCATTACGTATGAACACTGAAGCTTTCTTT. The chain uses TRBV7-2 and TRBJ1-1; D call uncertain. Trimming removed 0 bases at V and 0 bases at J, with 8 bases between. This CDR3 is built from 15 residues. Germline lookup yields CDR1 SGHTA and CDR2 FQGNSA. Combining the CDR3 with reference TRBV7-2 and TRBJ1-1 gives the whole variable domain GAGVSQSPSNKVTEKGKDVELRCDPISGHTALYWYRQSLGQGLEFLIYFQGNSAPDKSGLPSDRFSAERTGGSVSTLTIQRTQQEDSAVYLCASSLALRMNTEAFFGQGTRLTVV.

This chain connects TRBV3-1 to TRBJ2-3; D call uncertain. CDR1 and CDR2 from the germline V gene are LGHDT and YNNKEL (reference sequence). The CDR3 is 12 residues long. The V end lost 6 bases, the J end lost 3 bases, and 7 bases lay between the germline ends. CDR3: CASRSTTDTQYF. The CDR3 DNA reads as TGTGCCAGCAGGAGCACGACAGATACGCAGTATTTT.

V is TRBV6-1 and J is TRBJ1-4, with a tentative D call TRBD1 (5 bases). The CDR3 runs 14 residues. Trimming removed 6 bases from V and 2 bases from J, with 10 bases in between. Germline-derived CDR1 and CDR2 are MNHNS and SASEGT. The CDR3 region is CASRSGITNEKLFF. CDR3 sequence (DNA): TGTGCCAGCAGATCAGGGATTACTAATGAAAAACTGTTTTTT.

This clonotype was detected a few times. The chain has TRBV29-1 and TRBJ2-4; D gene ambiguous. CDR1 SQVTM and CDR2 ANQGSEA come from the germline V gene. The CDR3 consists of 14 residues. The V end was cut by 3 bases, the J end by 0 bases, with 9 bases between. CDR3 amino acids: CSVEAGAAKNIQYF. In DNA form, the CDR3 reads TGCAGCGTTGAGGCCGGTGCAGCCAAAAACATTCAGTACTTC.

The chain employs TRBV12-3 or TRBV12-4 and TRBJ2-7, with D possibly being TRBD1 or TRBD2 (5 bases each). The V and J ends lost 1 base and 2 bases respectively, with 9 bases between them. The CDR3 runs to 14 residues. Here the CDR3 DNA reads TGTGCCAGCAGTTTAGTCGGGGCTACCTACGAGCAGTACTTC. Protein sequence: CASSLVGATYEQYF.

This chain links TRBV2 with TRBJ2-1, with TRBD2 matching 14 bases. J gave up 8 bases and V 7 bases, and 7 bases lay outside the gene matches. Germline V gene sequence: CDR1 SNHLY, CDR2 FYNNEI. The CDR3 spans 15 residues. The CDR3 loop reads CASNGLAGGRDEQFF. The CDR3 DNA reads as TGTGCCAGCAACGGACTAGCGGGAGGCCGGGATGAGCAGTTCTTC. Together with reference TRBV2 and TRBJ2-1, the CDR3 gives the full variable domain: EPEVTQTPSHQVTQMGQEVILRCVPISNHLYFYWYRQILGQKVEFLVSFYNNEISEKSEIFDDQFSVERPDGSNFTLKIRSTKLEDSAMYFCASNGLAGGRDEQFFGPGTRLTVL.

The CDR3 DNA reads TGTGCCAGCAGCCTTTCGACAGGGGCAGATACGCAGTATTTT. Protein product: CASSLSTGADTQYF. This chain links TRBV6-2 or TRBV6-3 with TRBJ2-3; TRBD1 matches 8 bases. Germline V CDR1 and CDR2: MNHEY, SVGEGT. Trimming took 6 bases from V and 4 from J; bases not matched to a gene: 6. The CDR3 contains 14 residues.

This clonotype was recorded only once. The gene calls are TRBV2 and TRBJ2-5; D unresolved. Germline V gives CDR1 SNHLY, CDR2 FYNNEI. V shed 4 bases and J shed 5 bases, with 11 bases lying between them. The CDR3 runs to 13 residues. The CDR3 sequence: CASSAVGRETQYF. CDR3 coding DNA: TGTGCCAGCAGTGCCGTAGGACGGGAGACCCAGTACTTC.

V and J are TRBV7-3 and TRBJ2-5; 14 bases agree with TRBD2. With V trimmed by 6 bases and J by 4 bases, 28 bases remained unmatched. The CDR3 has 23 residues. Germline assignment: CDR1 SGHTA and CDR2 FQGTGA. CDR3 DNA: TGTGCCAGCAGACCAGTTTCAGGACTAGCGGGAGGAGGAATGTTCGTCGGGACAGAGACCCAGTACTTC. This codes for CASRPVSGLAGGGMFVGTETQYF.

The chain recombines TRBV3-1 with TRBJ1-2; perhaps TRBD1 as D (5 bases). Germline CDR1 LGHDT, CDR2 YNNKEL (reference sequence). Trimming took off 1 base at V and 7 bases at J, with 16 bases between the two ends. This CDR3 is 15 amino acids long. The CDR3 nucleotides read TGTGCCAGCAGCCAAGTTAATCGGGGGAAGGCTGGCTACACCTTC. Protein: CASSQVNRGKAGYTF.

A few counts support this clonotype. This sequence joins TRBV6-4 and TRBJ2-2; D is undetermined. The CDR3 is 14 amino acids. The germline CDR1 and CDR2 sequences are MRHNA and SNTAGT. Trimming pared 6 bases from V and 6 bases from J, leaving 14 bases between. The CDR3 sequence: CASRPGPGAGELFF. CDR3 nucleotides: TGTGCCAGCAGGCCCGGGCCTGGGGCCGGGGAGCTGTTTTTT.

This chain joins TRBV20-1 and TRBJ2-7, with TRBD2 as a possible D gene (6 bases). Deletions cut 0 bases from V and 8 bases from J, with 14 bases between. The CDR3 runs 13 residues. The V gene's germline CDR1 is DFQATT and CDR2 SNEGSKA (reference sequence). CDR3 amino acids: CSARDDGRGKQYF. CDR3 nucleotide sequence: TGCAGTGCTAGAGATGACGGTCGGGGGAAGCAGTACTTC.

The table lists this clonotype with a few counts. The chain recombines TRBV4-3 with TRBJ1-4; 9 nucleotides agree with TRBD1. Germline loops: CDR1 LGHNA, CDR2 YSLEER. V shed 5 bases and J 6 bases; nucleotides not matched to a gene: 4. The CDR3 is made up of 14 amino acids. CDR3 region: CASSAGDRDEKLFF. The CDR3 DNA sequence: TGCGCCAGCAGCGCTGGGGACAGGGATGAAAAACTGTTTTTT.

A few counts support this clonotype. The CDR3 region has the DNA TGCGCCAGCAGCCAAGATGCTGCGGCTAGCGGGGGGAAAGGGGAGCAGTTCTTC. Its protein product is CASSQDAAASGGKGEQFF. This chain joins TRBV4-3 and TRBJ2-1, with 11 bases fitting TRBD2. This CDR3 has 18 residues. Trimming cost V 0 bases and J 10 bases; bases outside gene matches: 14. Germline V CDR1 and CDR2: LGHNA, YSLEER.

This chain uses TRBV28 with TRBJ2-5, with 8 positions matching TRBD1. The junction had 13 bases not matched to a gene; V was cut back by 5 bases and J by 2 bases. CDR1 MDHEN and CDR2 SYDVKM come from the germline V gene. The CDR3 sequence is 17 residues long. CDR3 amino acids: CASSPPWTGRTQETQYF. The CDR3 DNA sequence: TGTGCCAGCAGTCCACCGTGGACAGGGAGAACTCAAGAGACCCAGTACTTC. The full variable domain, in which reference TRBV28 and TRBJ2-5 provide the parts outside the CDR3, is DVKVTQSSRYLVKRTGEKVFLECVQDMDHENMFWYRQDPGLGLRLIYFSYDVKMKEKGDIPEGYSVSREKKERFSLILESASTNQTSMYLCASSPPWTGRTQETQYFGPGTRLLVL.